One and the same sample provided the 8 T cell receptor beta chains below, sequenced in a study of CD8 T cells in ankylosing spondylitis. Points from the study as a whole: Blood from ankylosing spondylitis patients appeared to carry a characteristic eight-variant TCR beta motif.

The antigens these receptors bind are not known. Using its own MiXCR run on the 5' RACE reads, TCRdb lists one record per CDR3 protein. The sample holds approximately 550,000 distinct CDR3 sequences, 12% seen once. Sequencing was carried out using blood, either unsorted or a sorted T cell fraction (not recorded which). The source of these receptors is a male donor with ankylosing spondylitis.

The rearrangement uses TRBV20-1 and TRBJ2-2; 7 bases are shared with TRBD2. Unmatched junction bases numbered 7, after V lost 3 bases and J lost 3 bases. Germline loops: CDR1 DFQATT, CDR2 SNEGSKA (reference sequence). This CDR3 region has 15 residues. The CDR3, as DNA: TGCAGTGCTAGGGGCGGGAGTACGTACACCGGGGAGCTGTTTTTT. This gives the protein CSARGGSTYTGELFF.

CDR3 sequence (DNA): TGTGCCTGGAGGATGACAGGGGGGGAGACCCAGTACTTC. Translating gives CAWRMTGGETQYF. The V call is TRBV30, the J call TRBJ2-5; 9 nucleotides line up with TRBD1. Germline CDR1 GTSNPN, CDR2 SVGIG (reference sequence). The trim removed 3 bases at V and 5 bases at J, leaving 4 bases unmatched. This CDR3 has 13 amino acids.

The chain links TRBV5-1 to TRBJ2-3, with 11 bases aligning to TRBD1. The CDR3 has 15 residues. The germline gives CDR1 SGHRS, CDR2 YFSETQ. The J segment lost 6 bases and the V segment lost 4 bases, leaving 7 bases of the junction unmatched. As DNA, the CDR3 is TGCGCCAGCAGCCTAGGACAGGGGGCCGGGGATACGCAGTATTTT. Residues: CASSLGQGAGDTQYF.

This clonotype was seen at least ten times. The genes are TRBV24-1 and TRBJ1-1, with TRBD1 as a possible D gene (5 bases). V was clipped by 2 bases and J by 3 bases, with 12 bases between them. This CDR3 comprises 15 residues. Per the germline V gene, CDR1 is KGHDR and CDR2 is SFDVKD. CDR3 loop: CATSDSAQGDTEAFF. The CDR3 nucleotides read TGTGCCACCAGTGATTCCGCGCAGGGAGACACTGAAGCTTTCTTT.

The V gene is TRBV20-1, the J gene TRBJ2-7, with D maybe TRBD1 (6 bases). The V gene's germline CDR1 is DFQATT and CDR2 SNEGSKA (reference sequence). The CDR3 contains 12 residues. The V gene lost 0 bases and the J gene lost 6 bases, with 9 bases spanning the gap. This CDR3 is CSARDRGSEQYV. CDR3 nucleotides: TGCAGTGCTAGAGACAGGGGAAGCGAGCAGTACGTC.

The chain employs TRBV20-1 and TRBJ2-7; D is undetermined. The ends were cut back, 0 bases at V and 3 bases at J, with 21 bases in the middle. The CDR3 covers 17 residues. The germline V gene has CDR1 DFQATT and CDR2 SNEGSKA (reference sequence). CDR3 sequence (DNA): TGCAGTGCTAGAGATCGAAGTAGTTCAGGTCGGGTCTACGAGCAGTACTTC. Residues: CSARDRSSSGRVYEQYF.

The sample holds a few counts of this clonotype. The chain carries TRBV15 and TRBJ2-2; TRBD1 agrees at 9 bases. V lost 7 bases, J lost 1 base, and 7 bases stayed unmatched. CDR1 LNHNV and CDR2 YYDKDF come from the germline V gene (reference sequence). The CDR3 has 16 amino acids. CDR3 amino acids: CATKPPGQGNTGELFF. CDR3 bases: TGTGCCACCAAACCTCCGGGACAGGGGAACACCGGGGAGCTGTTTTTT.

This clonotype showed up just a few times. This chain joins TRBV5-4 and TRBJ2-7; possible D gene TRBD1, 5 bases. V shed 4 bases and J shed 2 bases, with 13 bases lying between them. This CDR3 is 14 amino acids long. CDR1 is SGHNT and CDR2 is YYREEE in the germline V gene (reference sequence). The CDR3 is CASSEGEGAYEQYV. The CDR3 bases are TGTGCCAGCAGCGAAGGGGAAGGAGCCTACGAGCAGTACGTC.